This T cell receptor (beta chain) appears in the sequencing data of a study of response to subunit inactivated influenza vaccine (dated by TCRdb to the late 2010s). With respect to the entire study: To follow how T cells responded to a trivalent subunit inactivated influenza vaccine, the researchers relied on deep quantitative profiling of the T cell receptor repertoire.

Libraries were prepared through RT-PCR. The sequencer was an Illumina HiSeq 2500. TCRdb's own reprocessing of the public reads used fastp at Q25 and MiXCR and kept productive beta chains. Each CDR3 protein appears once, grouped with its most common genes and DNA. The table for this sample lists about 570,000 distinct CDR3 sequences; 10% to 15% of them were counted only once. About 9.4% of the sample is held by the ten biggest clonotypes. The germline V gene gives CDR1 as SGHDT and CDR2 as YYEEEE. Measured from the cysteine to the phenylalanine, the CDR3 is 16 residues long. Just CDR3 DNA is preserved here, 48 bases in frame from base 1. At the junction V is shortened by 4 bases and J by 0 bases; bases outside the gene matches: 6. What the authors observed across the whole study: It was suggested by the authors that each seasonal influenza vaccination may recruit only a limited number of new T cells.

With regard to this clonotype: Its antigen is not yet known. No base-level quality is on record; no much larger clone is a single base apart.

This sequence was found in a man in his fifties or sixties who received an inactivated influenza vaccine. Donor details come from another sample of the same person, matched by shared clones. The V and J segments used are TRBV5-6 and TRBJ2-1, and 8 bases in between align with TRBD2. Source: PBMCs from blood, taken on the day of vaccination. The CDR3 here reads CASSKLAASSYNEQFF. The DNA is TGTGCCAGCAGCAAACTAGCGGCCAGCTCCTACAATGAGCAGTTCTTC.